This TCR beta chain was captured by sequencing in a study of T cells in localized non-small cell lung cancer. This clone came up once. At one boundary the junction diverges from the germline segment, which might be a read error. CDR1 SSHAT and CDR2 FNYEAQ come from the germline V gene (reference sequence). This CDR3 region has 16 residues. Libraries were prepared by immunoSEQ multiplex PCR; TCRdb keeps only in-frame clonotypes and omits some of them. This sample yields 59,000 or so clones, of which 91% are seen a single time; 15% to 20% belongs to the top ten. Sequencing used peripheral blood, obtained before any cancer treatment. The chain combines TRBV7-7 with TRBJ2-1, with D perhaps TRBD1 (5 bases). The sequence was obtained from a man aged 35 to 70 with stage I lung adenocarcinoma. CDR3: CASSLAIGHKINEQFF. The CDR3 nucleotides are TGTGCTAGCAGCTTAGCCATCGGACACAAAATCAATGAGCAGTTCTTC.